This is a list of T cell receptor beta chains from one sample in a study of regulatory T cells in long-lasting Graves disease. One entry per CDR3 protein results from TCRdb running MiXCR on the multiplex PCR reads. The sample contains some 500,000 distinct CDR3 sequences, approximately 12% of which appear only once. The data also belong to a second study, concerning T cells in Graves' hyperthyroidism and ophthalmopathy.

The source material was peripheral blood mononuclear cells (PBMCs), sampled at new diagnosis, from a patient treated with antithyroid drugs. The receptors were sampled from a man aged 25 to 40 with Graves disease. CDR3s include the opening cysteine and the closing phenylalanine or tryptophan. The D gene is left open where the match is weak. Size tells how often a clone was seen (once, few, many) or the class of an expanded clone, and some rows leave it out.

clone_size: few; v_call: TRBV19; j_call: TRBJ2-7; d_call: TRBD2; cdr3_nt: TGTGCCAGTAGTACCGCCCCCGTATTAGCGGGATTCTACGAGCAGTACTTC; cdr3_aa: CASSTAPVLAGFYEQYF
clone_size: many; v_call: TRBV5-5; j_call: TRBJ2-3; d_call: TRBD1; cdr3_nt: TGTGCCAGCAGCCCTGGACAGGGGGGCAGCACAGATACGCAGTATTTT; cdr3_aa: CASSPGQGGSTDTQYF
clone_size: -; v_call: TRBV29-1; j_call: TRBJ1-1; d_call: -; cdr3_nt: TGCAGCGGTGACTACCTCGGAGGCACTGAAGCTTTCTTT; cdr3_aa: CSGDYLGGTEAFF
clone_size: many; v_call: TRBV2; j_call: TRBJ2-1; d_call: -; cdr3_nt: TGTGCCAGCAGTGAAAACTCCCGCCGCTACAATGAGCAGTTCTTC; cdr3_aa: CASSENSRRYNEQFF
clone_size: few; v_call: TRBV7-2; j_call: TRBJ2-7; d_call: TRBD1; cdr3_nt: TGTGCCAGCAGCAGAACGACAGGGAGCTCCTACGAGCAGTACTTC; cdr3_aa: CASSRTTGSSYEQYF
clone_size: many; v_call: TRBV27; j_call: TRBJ2-3; d_call: -; cdr3_nt: TGTGCCAGCAGTCCCTACAGGATAGAGTCCATAGATACGCAGTATTTT; cdr3_aa: CASSPYRIESIDTQYF
clone_size: many; v_call: TRBV11-2; j_call: TRBJ1-1; d_call: -; cdr3_nt: TGTGCCAGCAGCTTCTTCGGTGATCCCGCTGAAGCTTTCTTT; cdr3_aa: CASSFFGDPAEAFF
clone_size: few; v_call: TRBV19; j_call: TRBJ1-1; d_call: TRBD1; cdr3_nt: TGTGCCAGTAGCCCCAAGGACAGGAATGAAGCTTTCTTT; cdr3_aa: CASSPKDRNEAFF
clone_size: few; v_call: TRBV7-6; j_call: TRBJ2-3; d_call: TRBD1; cdr3_nt: TGTGCCAGCAGCTCAAGGGGACAGGGGTTCGCAGATACGCAGTATTTT; cdr3_aa: CASSSRGQGFADTQYF
clone_size: many; v_call: TRBV7-2; j_call: TRBJ2-3; d_call: TRBD2; cdr3_nt: TGTGCCAGCAGTGTCCGGCTAGCGGGGGCAGATACGCAGTATTTT; cdr3_aa: CASSVRLAGADTQYF
clone_size: -; v_call: TRBV19; j_call: TRBJ2-7; d_call: TRBD1; cdr3_nt: TGTGCCAGTAGTTTTGACAGGGGTGGCGAGCAGTACTTC; cdr3_aa: CASSFDRGGEQYF
clone_size: many; v_call: TRBV12-5; j_call: TRBJ2-1; d_call: -; cdr3_nt: TGTGCTAGTGGTTTGGCCCGGACTGGGCAGTTCTTC; cdr3_aa: CASGLARTGQFF
clone_size: -; v_call: TRBV7-9; j_call: TRBJ2-7; d_call: -; cdr3_nt: TGTGCCAGCAGCTTAGAACGGAACTCCTACGAGCAGTACTTC; cdr3_aa: CASSLERNSYEQYF
clone_size: many; v_call: TRBV20-1; j_call: TRBJ2-5; d_call: -; cdr3_nt: TGCAGTGCTAGGGGGGTCCCCGAAACCCAGTACTTC; cdr3_aa: CSARGVPETQYF
clone_size: few; v_call: TRBV5-1; j_call: TRBJ1-4; d_call: -; cdr3_nt: TGCGCCAGCAGCCAAGGGACACCTTCAGGGGAAAAACTGTTTTTT; cdr3_aa: CASSQGTPSGEKLFF
clone_size: many; v_call: TRBV7-6; j_call: TRBJ2-3; d_call: TRBD2; cdr3_nt: TGTGCCAGCAGCCCGCTGGGTAGCGGGAGTAGCACAGATACGCAGTATTTT; cdr3_aa: CASSPLGSGSSTDTQYF
clone_size: many; v_call: TRBV7-2; j_call: TRBJ2-3; d_call: -; cdr3_nt: TGTGCCAGCAGCCCGGGGGTCGACACAGATACGCAGTATTTT; cdr3_aa: CASSPGVDTDTQYF
clone_size: -; v_call: TRBV20-1; j_call: TRBJ2-1; d_call: TRBD2; cdr3_nt: TGCAGTGCTAGAGATCCTAGCGGGAGAGTAAATGAGCAGTTCTTC; cdr3_aa: CSARDPSGRVNEQFF
clone_size: many; v_call: TRBV20-1; j_call: TRBJ2-7; d_call: -; cdr3_nt: TGCAGTGCTTCAGGGTTACCCCCCTACGAGCAGTACTTC; cdr3_aa: CSASGLPPYEQYF
clone_size: few; v_call: TRBV18; j_call: TRBJ2-6; d_call: TRBD1; cdr3_nt: TGTGCCAGCTCACAGGGGGCCGGGGCCAACGTCCTGACTTTC; cdr3_aa: CASSQGAGANVLTF
clone_size: many; v_call: TRBV7-3; j_call: TRBJ2-7; d_call: -; cdr3_nt: TGTGCCAGCAGCTTAGGTCTGCCCCCTTACGAGCAGTACTTC; cdr3_aa: CASSLGLPPYEQYF
clone_size: many; v_call: TRBV6-5; j_call: TRBJ1-4; d_call: -; cdr3_nt: TGTGCCAGCAGTTACTCAAGAACTAATGAAAAACTGTTTTTT; cdr3_aa: CASSYSRTNEKLFF